A single sample gave rise to the 6 T cell receptor beta chains below, sequenced in a study of cytomegalovirus exposure and HLA in healthy donors. Primers included in the PCR were 60 Vbeta and 13 Jbeta primers. Some clones are missing from TCRdb's copy, which holds only in-frame ones; the method was immunoSEQ multiplex PCR. The sample includes more than 100,000 clones, over 60% of them seen just once. The sample comprised PBMCs. The receptors derive from a human donor in good health.

The chain combines TRBV12-5 with TRBJ2-1; the match to TRBD2 covers 8 bases. V lost 0 bases to trimming and J lost 8 bases; unmatched junction nucleotides: 12. From germline, CDR1 is LGHNT and CDR2 FRNRAP. This CDR3 contains 17 residues. The CDR3 DNA reads as TGTGCTAGTGGTTTGGTAGGCAGCGGGAGATTAGGAGATGAGCAGTTCTTC. Its protein is CASGLVGSGRLGDEQFF. The whole variable domain, filled in from reference TRBV12-5 and TRBJ2-1, reads DARVTQTPRHKVTEMGQEVTMRCQPILGHNTVFWYRQTMMQGLELLAYFRNRAPLDDSGMPKDRFSAEMPDATLATLKIQPSEPRDSAVYFCASGLVGSGRLGDEQFFGPGTRLTVL.

This clone was observed a few times. The CDR3 region has the DNA TGCGCCAGCAGCCCACGGACAGGGTATGCCTACTCCTACGAGCAGTACTTC. This gives the protein CASSPRTGYAYSYEQYF. The chain carries TRBV5-1 and TRBJ2-7, with TRBD1 matching over 8 bases. The CDR3 extends over 17 amino acids. Unmatched junction bases numbered 12, after V lost 4 bases and J lost 0 bases. Germline-derived CDR1 and CDR2 are SGHRS and YFSETQ. The variable domain in full, with the rest retrieved from reference TRBV5-1 and TRBJ2-7, is KAGVTQTPRYLIKTRGQQVTLSCSPISGHRSVSWYQQTPGQGLQFLFEYFSETQRNKGNFPGRFSGRQFSNSRSEMNVSTLELGDSALYLCASSPRTGYAYSYEQYFGPGTRLTVT.

Remarks on this clone: At the DNA level, this CDR3 is encoded by other sequences in the same sample as well. This chain uses TRBV2 with TRBJ1-1; TRBD1 matches at 9 bases. Germline assignment: CDR1 SNHLY and CDR2 FYNNEI. The J segment lost 4 bases and the V segment lost 8 bases, leaving 8 bases of the junction unmatched. CDR3 length: 14 amino acids. The CDR3 here is CASGFRDRATEAFF. As DNA, the CDR3 is TGTGCCAGCGGCTTCCGGGACAGGGCCACTGAAGCTTTCTTT.

J is TRBJ2-1 and V is TRBV6-5; 10 bases match TRBD1. The trim removed 1 base at V and 8 bases at J, leaving 8 bases unmatched. The length of the CDR3 is 16 residues. Germline assignment: CDR1 MNHEY and CDR2 SVGAGI. The CDR3 loop reads CASSYLGQGPYDEQFF. For the CDR3, the DNA is TGTGCCAGCAGTTACTTGGGACAGGGGCCGTACGATGAGCAGTTCTTC.

The V and J genes are TRBV7-9 and TRBJ2-7; 9 positions match TRBD1. The CDR3 covers 15 residues. Germline V gene data show CDR1 as SEHNR and CDR2 as FQNEAQ (reference sequence). V trimming: 5 bases; J trimming: 4 bases; junction bases outside the gene matches: 9. This chain's CDR3 is CASSPETGGIYEQYF. DNA for the CDR3: TGTGCCAGCAGCCCTGAGACAGGGGGTATATACGAGCAGTACTTC.

CDR3 DNA: TGCAGCGTTGTACAGGGGAACACTGAAGCTTTCTTT. This encodes CSVVQGNTEAFF. V is TRBV29-1 and J is TRBJ1-1, with TRBD1 as a possible D gene (6 bases). Germline V gene data show CDR1 as SQVTM and CDR2 as ANQGSEA. Trimming took off 4 bases at V and 1 base at J, with 7 bases between the two ends. The CDR3 spans 12 residues.